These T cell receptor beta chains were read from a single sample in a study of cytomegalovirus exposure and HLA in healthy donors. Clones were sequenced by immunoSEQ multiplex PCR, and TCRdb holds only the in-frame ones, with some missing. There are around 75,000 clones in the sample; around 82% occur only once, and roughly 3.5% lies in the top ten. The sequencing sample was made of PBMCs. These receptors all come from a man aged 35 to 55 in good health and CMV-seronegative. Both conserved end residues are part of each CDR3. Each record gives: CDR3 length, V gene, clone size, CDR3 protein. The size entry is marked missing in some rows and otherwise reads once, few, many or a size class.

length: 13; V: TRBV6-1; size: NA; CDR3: CASSRTGNTEAFF
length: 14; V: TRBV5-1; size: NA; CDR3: CASSLGGTGETQYF
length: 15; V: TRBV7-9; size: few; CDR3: CASSTPGQGDTEAFF
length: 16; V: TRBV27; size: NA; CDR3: CASTPWRSSYNSPLHF
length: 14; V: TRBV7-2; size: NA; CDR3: CASRRGDRGYEQYF
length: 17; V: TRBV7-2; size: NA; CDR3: CASSSRQGFLYNSPLHF
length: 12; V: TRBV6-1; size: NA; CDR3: CASSLGLYEQYF
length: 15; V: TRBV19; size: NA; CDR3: CASSELAGVRNEQFF
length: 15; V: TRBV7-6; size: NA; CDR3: CASSPMTSATDTQCF
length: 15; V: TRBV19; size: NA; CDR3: CASSITDYSNQPQHF
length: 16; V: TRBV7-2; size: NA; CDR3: CASSLRQTGAATEAFF
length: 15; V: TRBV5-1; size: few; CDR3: CASSHGDRVPGELFF
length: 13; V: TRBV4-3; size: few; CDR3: CASSQVQGRVAFF
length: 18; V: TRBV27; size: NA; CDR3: CASSPGTSEGFSYNEQFF
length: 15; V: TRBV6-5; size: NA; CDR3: CASTQGGGLNNEQFF
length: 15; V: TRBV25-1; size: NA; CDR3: CASSERLSGDTEAFF
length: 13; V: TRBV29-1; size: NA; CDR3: CSVLGQGTGELFF
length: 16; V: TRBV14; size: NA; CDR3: CASSPGVALLATEQYF
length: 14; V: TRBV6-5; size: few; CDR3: CASSRTRTADTQYF
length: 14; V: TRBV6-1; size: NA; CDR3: CASSGGAGRTEAFF
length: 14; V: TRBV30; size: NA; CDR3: CAWTLETGSRTLHF
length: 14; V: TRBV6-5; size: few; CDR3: CASSDYRPSYGYTF
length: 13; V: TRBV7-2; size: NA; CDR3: CASSLEAGQPQHF
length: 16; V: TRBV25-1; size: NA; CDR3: CASSGPQGNSGNTIYF
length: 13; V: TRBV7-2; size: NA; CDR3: CASSTGGPYEQYF
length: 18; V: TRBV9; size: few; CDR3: CASSYSPTGGRHSYGYTF
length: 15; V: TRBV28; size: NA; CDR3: CASNPAQGYFQPQHF
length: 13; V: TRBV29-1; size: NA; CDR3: CSVEVQEGGELFF
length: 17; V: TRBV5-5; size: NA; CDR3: CASSLTLTSGGADTQYF
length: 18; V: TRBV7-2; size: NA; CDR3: CASSFRGLITSGANVLTF
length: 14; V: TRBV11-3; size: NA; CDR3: CASSPGGRNTEAFF
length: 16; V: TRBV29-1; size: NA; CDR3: CSVGDSTDSGANVLTF
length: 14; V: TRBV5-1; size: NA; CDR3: CASSLAEPTYGYTF
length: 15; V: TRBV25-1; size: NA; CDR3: CASSDPRRGTGELFF
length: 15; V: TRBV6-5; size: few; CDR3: CASSYSSYGSYEQYF
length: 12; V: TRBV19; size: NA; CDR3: CASAGVRQPQHF
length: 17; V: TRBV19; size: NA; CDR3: CASSDHRGTRRNTEAFF
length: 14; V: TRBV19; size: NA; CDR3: CASSDRALTYEQYF
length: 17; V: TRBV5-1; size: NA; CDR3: CASSLARALTTNREQFF
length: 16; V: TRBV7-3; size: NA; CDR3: CASSASTGSVNYGYTF
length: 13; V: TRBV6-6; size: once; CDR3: CASSYSAFNEQFF
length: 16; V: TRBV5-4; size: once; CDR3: CASSFGRTGGPYGYTF
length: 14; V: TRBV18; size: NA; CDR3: CASSPSQLNTEAFF
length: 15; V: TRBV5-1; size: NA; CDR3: CASSLTRTLNTEAFF
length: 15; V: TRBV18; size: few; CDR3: CASSPNPGSGNTIYF
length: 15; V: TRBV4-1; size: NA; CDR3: CASSQLGLHTDTQYF
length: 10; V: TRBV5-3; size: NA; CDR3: CARPNQPQHF
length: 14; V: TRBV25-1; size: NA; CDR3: CASSEGRANEKLFF
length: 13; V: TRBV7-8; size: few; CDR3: CASSFGQGDGYTF
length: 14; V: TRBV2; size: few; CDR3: CASTSRRVTDTQYF